This entry is about one TCR beta chain. Its antigen is still unknown. This specimen comes from a study of cytomegalovirus exposure and HLA in healthy donors. Study details: Early on, a data release was issued that held about 85 million unique TCRs from HLA-typed donors.

Whole-study findings and limits: Sequencing likely produced, as an artifact, a cluster of highly shared sequence variants. Earlier results showed most TCR beta V segments being productive about 87% or about 30% of the time.

PCR involved 60 Vbeta and 13 Jbeta primers. Sequenced by immunoSEQ multiplex PCR; TCRdb stores in-frame clones only, minus some. The sample includes some 170,000 clones, 60% to 80% of them seen just once. This CDR3 is 13 amino acids long. Unmatched junction bases numbered 2, after V lost 4 bases and J lost 3 bases. Germline V lookup: CDR1 SGHDN, CDR2 FVKESK. Sequenced input: PBMCs. The TCR originated in a man between 35 and 55 years old in good health and CMV-seropositive. V and J are TRBV14 and TRBJ1-1; TRBD1 agrees at 7 bases. DNA of the CDR3: TGTGCCAGCAGCCCGACAGGGTACACTGAAGCTTTCTTT. This translates into CASSPTGYTEAFF.